The 13 T cell receptor beta chains below were found in one sample sequenced in a study of early stage breast cancer tumors. TCRdb's table, derived via immunoSEQ multiplex PCR, lists solely in-frame clones and lacks some. Of around 48,000 clones listed, about 90% are singletons. Sequencing was done on a sample of blood. These receptors were taken from a person aged 65 to 85 with breast cancer.

This chain connects TRBV4-3 to TRBJ1-4; 8 bases fit TRBD1. The CDR3 is 16 amino acids. The germline gives CDR1 LGHNA, CDR2 YSLEER. Trimming cost V 1 base and J 8 bases; bases outside gene matches: 9. The CDR3 DNA is TGCGCCAGCAGCCAAGCCCCGACAGGGGAAGGCGAAAAACTGTTTTTT. Its protein is CASSQAPTGEGEKLFF.

The gene calls are TRBV29-1 and TRBJ1-3; 11 nucleotides match TRBD1. The CDR3 is made up of 14 amino acids. The V gene end was trimmed by 6 bases and the J gene end by 4 bases; junction bases not matched to a gene: 5. The germline gives CDR1 SQVTM, CDR2 ANQGSEA. The CDR3 is CSVDRGLGGNTIYF. CDR3 nucleotide sequence: TGCAGCGTGGACAGGGGGCTTGGCGGAAACACCATATATTTT.

This rearrangement joins TRBV5-5 to TRBJ2-7; TRBD2 matches at 7 bases. The germline V gene encodes CDR1 SGHKS and CDR2 YYEKEE (reference sequence). The CDR3 runs to 15 residues. J was trimmed by 2 bases and V by 3 bases; bases with no gene match: 8. In DNA, the CDR3 is TGTGCCAGCAGCTGGGAAAGGGGAGGGCCCTACGAGCAGTACTTC. The encoded protein is CASSWERGGPYEQYF.

The chain is built from TRBV9 and TRBJ2-4; possibly TRBD2 for D (7 bases). Trimming removed 3 bases from V and 9 bases from J, with 13 bases in between. Germline CDR1 SGDLS, CDR2 YYNGEE. This CDR3 contains 13 residues. This CDR3 reads CASSAGGATIQYF. The DNA of the CDR3 is TGTGCCAGCAGCGCTGGGGGGGCCACCATTCAGTACTTC.

The CDR3 DNA reads as TGTGCCAGTAGTATGTACGACTCTGCACCCTACGAGCAGTACTTC. It yields the protein CASSMYDSAPYEQYF. The gene calls are TRBV19 and TRBJ2-7, with D uncertain. The CDR3 sequence is 15 residues long. The germline V gene encodes CDR1 LNHDA and CDR2 SQIVND (reference sequence). V was clipped by 3 bases and J by 2 bases, with 14 bases between them. The full variable domain, rest sourced from reference TRBV19 and TRBJ2-7, is DGGITQSPKYLFRKEGQNVTLSCEQNLNHDAMYWYRQDPGQGLRLIYYSQIVNDFQKGDIAEGYSVSREKKESFPLTVTSAQKNPTAFYLCASSMYDSAPYEQYFGPGTRLTVT.

This chain joins TRBV27 and TRBJ2-2, with TRBD2 matching over 8 bases. This CDR3 is 19 amino acids long. In germline, CDR1 is MNHEY, CDR2 SMNVEV (reference sequence). The V and J ends lost 3 bases and 5 bases, in that order; junction bases with no gene match: 17. The CDR3 is CASSFDAGGLHIKTGELFF. The CDR3 DNA sequence: TGTGCCAGCAGTTTTGACGCGGGGGGCCTCCACATAAAGACCGGGGAGCTGTTTTTT.

CDR3 sequence reads: CASSLGLETGELFF. In nucleotides, the CDR3 is TGTGCCAGCAGCTTAGGACTGGAGACCGGGGAGCTGTTTTTT. V is TRBV7-3 and J is TRBJ2-2, with TRBD2 as a possible D gene (5 bases). Trimming stripped 2 bases from V and 5 bases from J, with 9 bases between. Germline CDR1 is SGHTA and CDR2 is FQGTGA. This CDR3 contains 14 residues.

Written as DNA, the CDR3 is TGTGCCTGGAGTACCGGACTGACTCAAGAGACCCAGTACTTC. Its protein product is CAWSTGLTQETQYF. The chain has TRBV30 and TRBJ2-5; tentative D call: TRBD2 (5 bases). The germline V gene has CDR1 GTSNPN and CDR2 SVGIG (reference sequence). This CDR3 has 14 amino acids. The ends were cut back, 2 bases at V and 2 bases at J, with 12 bases in the middle.

The V call is TRBV5-6, the J call TRBJ2-3, with TRBD1 matching over 8 bases. There are 15 residues in the CDR3. V dropped 2 bases and J dropped 6; count of bases not matched to a gene: 8. Germline V gives CDR1 SGHDT, CDR2 YYEEEE. Written as DNA, the CDR3 is TGTGCCAGCAGCTTCCCGGCAGGGGGCAGTGATACGCAGTATTTT. Protein: CASSFPAGGSDTQYF.

This chain links TRBV7-9 with TRBJ1-2, with 10 bases matching TRBD1. This CDR3 spans 15 amino acids. Germline V lookup: CDR1 SEHNR, CDR2 FQNEAQ (reference sequence). Germline trimming cut 6 bases from V and 7 bases from J; bases unmatched to any gene: 11. CDR3 amino acids: CASRLNSGTGVGYTF. DNA for the CDR3: TGTGCCAGCAGATTAAACTCAGGGACAGGGGTTGGCTACACCTTC.

The chain has TRBV7-2 and TRBJ1-4, with D tentatively TRBD1 (6 bases). Trimming stripped 3 bases from V and 8 bases from J, with 16 bases between. Germline CDR1 and CDR2: SGHTA and FQGNSA. The CDR3 is made up of 15 amino acids. In DNA, the CDR3 is TGTGCCAGCAGCTTCGGGGCAGGGGTAGGAGAAAAACTGTTTTTT. The encoded protein is CASSFGAGVGEKLFF.

This clone was counted only a few times. This chain links TRBV7-8 with TRBJ1-5; D might be TRBD1 (5 bases). The V gene lost 4 bases and the J gene lost 1 base, with 8 bases spanning the gap. The CDR3 extends over 14 amino acids. Germline lookup yields CDR1 SGHVS and CDR2 FQNEAQ. The CDR3, as DNA: TGTGCCAGCAGCTCCGGGGGGAGCAATCAGCCCCAGCATTTT. This translates into CASSSGGSNQPQHF.

The J gene is TRBJ2-5, the V gene TRBV30; 8 bases match TRBD1. Matching the DNA end better, TRBJ2-7 makes the J call doubtful. This CDR3 comprises 12 residues. Germline CDR1 and CDR2: GTSNPN and SVGIG (reference sequence). The CDR3 DNA reads as TGTGCCTGGAGTACCGGACAGGGCGAGCAGTACTTC. Translating it yields CAWSTGQGEQYF.